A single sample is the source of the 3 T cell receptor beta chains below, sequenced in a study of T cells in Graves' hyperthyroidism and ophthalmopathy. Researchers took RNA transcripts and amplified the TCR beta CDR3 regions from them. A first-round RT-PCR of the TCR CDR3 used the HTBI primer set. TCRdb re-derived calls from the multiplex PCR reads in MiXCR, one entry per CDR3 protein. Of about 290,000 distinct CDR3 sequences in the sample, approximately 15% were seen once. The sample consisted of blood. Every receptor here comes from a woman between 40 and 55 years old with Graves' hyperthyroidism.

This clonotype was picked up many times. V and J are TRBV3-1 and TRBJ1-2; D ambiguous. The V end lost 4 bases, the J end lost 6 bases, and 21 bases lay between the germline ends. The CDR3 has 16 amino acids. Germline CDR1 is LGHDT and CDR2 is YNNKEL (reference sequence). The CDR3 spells CASSPQGSTQADGYTF. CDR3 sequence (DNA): TGTGCCAGCAGCCCACAAGGATCTACCCAGGCGGATGGCTACACCTTC.

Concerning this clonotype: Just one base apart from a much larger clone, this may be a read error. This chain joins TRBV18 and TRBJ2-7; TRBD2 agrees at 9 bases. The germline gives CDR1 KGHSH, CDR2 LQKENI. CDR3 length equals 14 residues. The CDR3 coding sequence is TGTGCCAGCTCGGCGGGACTAGCTGGGTACGAGCAGTGCTTC. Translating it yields CASSAGLAGYEQCF.

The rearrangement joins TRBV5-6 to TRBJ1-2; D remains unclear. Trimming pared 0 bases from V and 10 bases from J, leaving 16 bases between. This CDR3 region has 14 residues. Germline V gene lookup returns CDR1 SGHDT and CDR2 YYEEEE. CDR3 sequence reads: CASSLGVRFTDYTF. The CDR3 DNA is TGTGCCAGCAGCTTGGGGGTCAGGTTCACGGACTACACCTTC.